This T cell receptor (beta chain) was observed in a study of T cells in Graves' hyperthyroidism and ophthalmopathy. Clinical symptoms, serum thyroxine and TRAb, thyroid ultrasound and orbital computed tomography together formed the diagnostic basis. PBMCs were obtained from 10 ml fresh peripheral blood. CDR3 length: 12 amino acids. CDR1 SGHTA and CDR2 FQGNSA come from the germline V gene. Trimming took off 3 bases at V and 4 bases at J, with 6 bases between the two ends. In this sample, this clonotype turned up many times. Its target is not known. Study-wide results and limits: Most clonotypes that expanded in the thyroid above 0.001 also showed up in blood.

Amplified TCR beta CDR3 regions came from RNA transcripts. A first-round RT-PCR of the TCR CDR3 used the HTBI primer set. TCRdb itself ran the multiplex PCR reads through MiXCR, one entry per CDR3 protein. The data show about 400,000 distinct CDR3 sequences, around an eighth seen once. The TCR sequence derives from a man in his forties or fifties with Graves' ophthalmopathy. The rearrangement links TRBV7-2 to TRBJ1-2, with D maybe TRBD1 (5 bases). Sample: blood. CDR3 bases: TGTGCCAGCAGCTTCGGGGCCTATGGCTACACCTTC. Protein: CASSFGAYGYTF.